The TCR beta chain described here comes from a study of T cell repertoires in cytomegalovirus infection. Overall study: Selected CMV epitopes included recently identified HLA-C-restricted ones as well as well-studied HLA-B-restricted ones. Indicated by public TCR beta signatures were CMV infection and matching HLA type.

Each CDR3 protein is one row after TCRdb ran MiXCR on the reads. The data hold hundreds of thousands of distinct CDR3 sequences, with more than 30% observed a single time. This clonotype was seen only a few times. Its antigen remains unknown. The CDR3 covers 14 residues. Germline CDR1 SQVTM, CDR2 ANQGSEA. Trimming stripped 7 bases from V and 6 bases from J, with 19 bases between. Study-wide results and limits: It was HLA-C-restricted CMV-specific TCR beta clonotypes that dominated the response ex vivo.

This material consisted of cultured PBMCs, taken from culture after CMV antigen stimulation. V is TRBV29-1 and J is TRBJ2-1; TRBD2 might be the D (5 bases). This clonotype was sampled from a human donor in good health (CMV status not recorded). Some clones in this sample may be carry-over from other donors' samples. The CDR3 DNA follows: TGCAGCGGAGAGGACTTGCTACCCCCCAATGAGCAGTTCTTC. Translation gives CSGEDLLPPNEQFF.